A single sample gave rise to the 7 T cell receptor beta chains below, sequenced in a study of shared clonotypes between healthy human individuals. CD8 cells classed as naive were CD45RO-negative and positively selected for CCR7, excluding terminally differentiated effector memory CD45RA+ cells. Method: immunoSEQ multiplex PCR; TCRdb's copy keeps in-frame clones and lacks some. The sample holds approximately 2,200,000 clones, roughly 91% seen once. The material sequenced was naive CD8+ T cells from PBMCs. These receptors were obtained from a man between 18 and 29 years old in good health. Some clones in this sample may be carry-over from other donors' samples.

This chain links TRBV5-1 with TRBJ2-3, with D tentatively TRBD2 (5 bases). Germline CDR1 SGHRS, CDR2 YFSETQ. The CDR3 is 19 residues long. Deletions cut 1 base from V and 7 bases from J, with 28 bases between. CDR3 DNA: TGCGCCAGCAGCTTGTATTCCATCCAGATCGCCCTCGAGGGAAATACGCAGTATTTT. It yields the protein CASSLYSIQIALEGNTQYF.

The chain recombines TRBV28 with TRBJ2-1, with D perhaps TRBD2 (6 bases). V dropped 2 bases and J dropped 2 bases, with 10 bases sitting between them. Germline CDR1 reads MDHEN; CDR2 reads SYDVKM. This CDR3 has 15 residues. CDR3 residues: CASSLTSRPYNEQFF. The CDR3 region has the DNA TGTGCCAGCAGTTTAACTAGCCGCCCCTACAATGAGCAGTTCTTC.

This clone was detected only once. J is TRBJ2-5 and V is TRBV28; D call uncertain. Trimming cost V 2 bases and J 0 bases, with 10 bases left between them. CDR1 is MDHEN, CDR2 SYDVKM, per germline. The CDR3 consists of 15 residues. CDR3 amino acids: CASSLGVTHQETQYF. As DNA, the CDR3 is TGTGCCAGCAGTTTAGGAGTGACACACCAAGAGACCCAGTACTTC.

The rearrangement uses TRBV7-9 and TRBJ1-5, with 8 bases matching TRBD1. The CDR3 length is 14 residues. Germline V CDR1 and CDR2: SEHNR, FQNEAQ (reference sequence). V lost 6 bases, J lost 4 bases, and 5 bases stayed unmatched. The CDR3 bases are TGTGCCAGCAGAGACGGACAGGGTAATCAGCCCCAGCATTTT. This codes for CASRDGQGNQPQHF.

The genes are TRBV6-5 and TRBJ1-2; 8 nucleotides match TRBD1. Losses at the gene ends were 2 bases for V and 7 bases for J; bases not matched to a gene: 9. Germline values: CDR1 MNHEY, CDR2 SVGAGI. The CDR3 extends over 15 amino acids. The CDR3 is CASSYQGQDFLGYTF. CDR3 DNA: TGTGCCAGCAGTTACCAGGGACAGGATTTCCTTGGCTACACCTTC.

This clone was seen a single time. Sequence at one end of the junction differs from germline and may be a read error. The chain is built from TRBV2 and TRBJ2-5; 15 bases fit TRBD2. The CDR3 contains 16 residues. Germline V gene lookup returns CDR1 SNHLY and CDR2 FYNNEI. The CDR3 spells CASSRIGLSGLAGGDF. In DNA form, the CDR3 reads TGTGCCAGCTCGCGAATAGGGCTTTCGGGACTAGCGGGAGGAGACTTC.

The chain links TRBV19 to TRBJ2-5; TRBD1 is a possible D gene (6 bases). V was shortened by 8 bases and J by 5 bases, with 18 bases between the two germline ends. This CDR3 is 14 amino acids long. Germline V gene sequence: CDR1 LNHDA, CDR2 SQIVND (reference sequence). The CDR3 reads CASSTGASRETQYF. DNA for the CDR3: TGTGCCAGTTCGACAGGAGCGAGCAGGGAGACCCAGTACTTC. Supplemented by reference TRBV19 and TRBJ2-5, the full variable domain reads DGGITQSPKYLFRKEGQNVTLSCEQNLNHDAMYWYRQDPGQGLRLIYYSQIVNDFQKGDIAEGYSVSREKKESFPLTVTSAQKNPTAFYLCASSTGASRETQYFGPGTRLLVL.